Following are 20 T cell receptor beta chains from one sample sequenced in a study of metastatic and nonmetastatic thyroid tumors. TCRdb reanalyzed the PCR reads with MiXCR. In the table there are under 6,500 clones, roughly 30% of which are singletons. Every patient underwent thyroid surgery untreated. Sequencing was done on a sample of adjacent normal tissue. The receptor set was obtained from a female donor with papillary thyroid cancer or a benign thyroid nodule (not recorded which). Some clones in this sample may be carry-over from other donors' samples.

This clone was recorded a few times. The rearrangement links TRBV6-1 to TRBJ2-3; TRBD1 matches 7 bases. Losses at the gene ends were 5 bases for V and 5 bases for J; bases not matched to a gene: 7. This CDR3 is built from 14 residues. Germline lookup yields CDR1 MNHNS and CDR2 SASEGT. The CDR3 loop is CASSLGGAKDTQYF. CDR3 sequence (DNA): TGTGCCAGCAGTCTAGGGGGCGCGAAAGATACGCAGTATTTT.

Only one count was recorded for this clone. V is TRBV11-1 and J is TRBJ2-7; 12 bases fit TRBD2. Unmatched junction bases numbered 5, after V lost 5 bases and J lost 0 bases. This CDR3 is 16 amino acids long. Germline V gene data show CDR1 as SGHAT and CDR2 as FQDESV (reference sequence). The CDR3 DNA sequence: TGTGCCAGCAGCCCCCTAGCGGGAGGGAGCTCCTACGAGCAGTACTTC. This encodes CASSPLAGGSSYEQYF.

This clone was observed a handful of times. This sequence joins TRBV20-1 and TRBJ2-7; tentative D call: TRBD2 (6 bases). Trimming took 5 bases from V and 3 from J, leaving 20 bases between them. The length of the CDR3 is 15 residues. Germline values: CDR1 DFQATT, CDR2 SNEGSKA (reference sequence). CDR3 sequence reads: CSAETPGTGRYEQYF. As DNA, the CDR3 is TGCAGTGCTGAGACCCCCGGGACTGGCCGCTACGAGCAGTACTTC.

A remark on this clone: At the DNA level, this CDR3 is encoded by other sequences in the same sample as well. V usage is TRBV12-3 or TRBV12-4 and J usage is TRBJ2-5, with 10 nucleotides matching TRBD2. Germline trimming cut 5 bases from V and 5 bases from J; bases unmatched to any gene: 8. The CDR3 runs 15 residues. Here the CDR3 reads CASSNSLAGGETQYF. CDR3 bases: TGTGCCAGCAGTAACTCTTTAGCGGGAGGTGAGACCCAGTACTTC.

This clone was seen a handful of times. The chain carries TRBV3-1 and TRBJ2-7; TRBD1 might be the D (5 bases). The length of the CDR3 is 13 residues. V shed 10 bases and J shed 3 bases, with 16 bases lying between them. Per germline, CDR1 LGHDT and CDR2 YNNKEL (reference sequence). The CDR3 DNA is TGTGCCACAGCTGGGGCACCCCGCTACGAGCAGTACTTC. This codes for CATAGAPRYEQYF.

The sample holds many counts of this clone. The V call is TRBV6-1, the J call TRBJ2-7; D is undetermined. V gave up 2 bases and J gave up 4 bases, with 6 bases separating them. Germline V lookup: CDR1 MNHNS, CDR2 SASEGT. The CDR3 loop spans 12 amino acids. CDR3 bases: TGTGCCAGCAGTGAATCGAAGTACGAGCAGTACTTC. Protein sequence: CASSESKYEQYF.

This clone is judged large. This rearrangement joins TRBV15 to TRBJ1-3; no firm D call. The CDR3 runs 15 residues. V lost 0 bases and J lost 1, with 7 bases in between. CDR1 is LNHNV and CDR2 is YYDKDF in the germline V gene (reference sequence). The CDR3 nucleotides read TGTGCCACCAGCAGAGATGCGGGGTCTGGAAACACCATATATTTT. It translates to CATSRDAGSGNTIYF.

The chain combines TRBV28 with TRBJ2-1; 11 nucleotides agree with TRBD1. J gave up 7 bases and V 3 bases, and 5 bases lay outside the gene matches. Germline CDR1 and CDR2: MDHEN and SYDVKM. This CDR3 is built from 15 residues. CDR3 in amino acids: CASSFWGQGGNEQFF. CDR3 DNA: TGTGCCAGCAGTTTTTGGGGACAGGGGGGGAATGAGCAGTTCTTC. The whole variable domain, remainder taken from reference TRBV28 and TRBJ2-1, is DVKVTQSSRYLVKRTGEKVFLECVQDMDHENMFWYRQDPGLGLRLIYFSYDVKMKEKGDIPEGYSVSREKKERFSLILESASTNQTSMYLCASSFWGQGGNEQFFGPGTRLTVL.

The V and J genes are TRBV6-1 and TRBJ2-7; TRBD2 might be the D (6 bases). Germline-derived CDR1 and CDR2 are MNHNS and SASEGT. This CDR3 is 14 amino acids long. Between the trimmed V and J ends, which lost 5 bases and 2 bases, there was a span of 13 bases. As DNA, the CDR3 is TGTGCCAGCAGTCCGGGACTTGCAGCCTACGAGCAGTACTTC. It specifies CASSPGLAAYEQYF.

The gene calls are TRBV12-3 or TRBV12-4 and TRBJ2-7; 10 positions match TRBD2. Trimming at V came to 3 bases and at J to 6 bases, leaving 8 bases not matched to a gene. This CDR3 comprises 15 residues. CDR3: CASSFQLAGVAEQYF. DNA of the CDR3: TGTGCCAGCAGTTTCCAGCTAGCGGGAGTGGCCGAGCAGTACTTC.

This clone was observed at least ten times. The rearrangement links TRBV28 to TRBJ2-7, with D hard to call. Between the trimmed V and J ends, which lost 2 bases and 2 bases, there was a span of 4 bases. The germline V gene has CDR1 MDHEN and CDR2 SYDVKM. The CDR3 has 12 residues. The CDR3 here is CASSLGTYEQYF. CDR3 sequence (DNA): TGTGCCAGCAGTTTAGGTACCTACGAGCAGTACTTC. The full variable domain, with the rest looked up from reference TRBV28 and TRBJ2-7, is DVKVTQSSRYLVKRTGEKVFLECVQDMDHENMFWYRQDPGLGLRLIYFSYDVKMKEKGDIPEGYSVSREKKERFSLILESASTNQTSMYLCASSLGTYEQYFGPGTRLTVT.

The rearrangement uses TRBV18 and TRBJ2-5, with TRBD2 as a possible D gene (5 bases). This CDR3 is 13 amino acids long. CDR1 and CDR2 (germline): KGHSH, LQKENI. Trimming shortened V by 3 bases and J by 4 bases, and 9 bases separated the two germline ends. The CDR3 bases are TGTGCCAGCTCACCCCGCGGGCGAGAGACCCAGTACTTC. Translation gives CASSPRGRETQYF.

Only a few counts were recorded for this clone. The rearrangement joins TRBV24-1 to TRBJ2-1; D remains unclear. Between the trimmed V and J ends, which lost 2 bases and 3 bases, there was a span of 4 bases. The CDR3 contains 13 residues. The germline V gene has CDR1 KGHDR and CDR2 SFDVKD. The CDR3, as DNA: TGTGCCACCAGTGATTCAGTCTACAATGAGCAGTTCTTC. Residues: CATSDSVYNEQFF.

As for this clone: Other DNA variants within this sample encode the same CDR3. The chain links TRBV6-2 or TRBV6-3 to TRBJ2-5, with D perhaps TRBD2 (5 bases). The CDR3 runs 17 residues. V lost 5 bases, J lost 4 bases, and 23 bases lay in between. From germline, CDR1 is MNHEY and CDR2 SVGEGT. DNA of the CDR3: TGTGCCAGCAGTCCTGATACTCGGCGGCGGGCCCCAGAGACCCAGTACTTC. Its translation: CASSPDTRRRAPETQYF.

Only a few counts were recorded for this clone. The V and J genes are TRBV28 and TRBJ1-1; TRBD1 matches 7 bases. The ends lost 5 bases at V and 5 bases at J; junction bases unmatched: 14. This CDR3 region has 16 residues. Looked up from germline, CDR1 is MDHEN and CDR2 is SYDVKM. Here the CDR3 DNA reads TGTGCCAGCAGTCCCTATCCGACAGGGATTGGGACTGAAGCTTTCTTT. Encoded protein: CASSPYPTGIGTEAFF.

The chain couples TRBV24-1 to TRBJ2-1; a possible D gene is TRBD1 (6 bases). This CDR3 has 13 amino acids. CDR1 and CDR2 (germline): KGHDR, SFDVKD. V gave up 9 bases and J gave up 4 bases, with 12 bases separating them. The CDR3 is CATEQGPYNEQFF. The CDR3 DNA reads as TGTGCCACCGAGCAGGGGCCTTACAATGAGCAGTTCTTC.

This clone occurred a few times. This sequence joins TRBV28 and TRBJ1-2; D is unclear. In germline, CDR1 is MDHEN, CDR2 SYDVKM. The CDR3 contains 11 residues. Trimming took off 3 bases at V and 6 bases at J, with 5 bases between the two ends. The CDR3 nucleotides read TGTGCCAGCAGTTTTATGGATGGCTACACCTTC. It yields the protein CASSFMDGYTF.

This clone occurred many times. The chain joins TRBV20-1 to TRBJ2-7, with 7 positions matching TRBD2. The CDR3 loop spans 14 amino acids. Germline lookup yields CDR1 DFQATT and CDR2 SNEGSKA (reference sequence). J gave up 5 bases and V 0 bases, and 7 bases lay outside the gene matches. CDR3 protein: CSARDGAGKNEQYF. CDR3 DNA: TGCAGTGCTAGAGATGGAGCGGGAAAGAACGAGCAGTACTTC.

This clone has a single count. The CDR3 coding sequence is TGTGCCAGCAGCCTCCTCCGGCGGGGGAGCTTCTCCTACAATGAGCAGTTCTTC. This gives the protein CASSLLRRGSFSYNEQFF. V gene TRBV11-2 combines with J gene TRBJ2-1; 7 nucleotides match TRBD2. Germline loops: CDR1 SGHAT, CDR2 FQNNGV. V was clipped by 5 bases and J by 0 bases; unmatched bases: 13. The CDR3 runs to 18 residues. The full variable domain, completed using reference TRBV11-2 and TRBJ2-1, is EAGVAQSPRYKIIEKRQSVAFWCNPISGHATLYWYQQILGQGPKLLIQFQNNGVVDDSQLPKDRFSAERLKGVDSTLKIQPAKLEDSAVYLCASSLLRRGSFSYNEQFFGPGTRLTVL.

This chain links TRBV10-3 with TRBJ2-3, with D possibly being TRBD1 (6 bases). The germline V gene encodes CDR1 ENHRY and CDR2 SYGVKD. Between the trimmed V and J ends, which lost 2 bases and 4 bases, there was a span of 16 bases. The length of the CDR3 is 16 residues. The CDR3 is CAISEVEQGEADTQYF. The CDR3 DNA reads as TGTGCCATCAGTGAGGTGGAACAGGGAGAGGCAGATACGCAGTATTTT.